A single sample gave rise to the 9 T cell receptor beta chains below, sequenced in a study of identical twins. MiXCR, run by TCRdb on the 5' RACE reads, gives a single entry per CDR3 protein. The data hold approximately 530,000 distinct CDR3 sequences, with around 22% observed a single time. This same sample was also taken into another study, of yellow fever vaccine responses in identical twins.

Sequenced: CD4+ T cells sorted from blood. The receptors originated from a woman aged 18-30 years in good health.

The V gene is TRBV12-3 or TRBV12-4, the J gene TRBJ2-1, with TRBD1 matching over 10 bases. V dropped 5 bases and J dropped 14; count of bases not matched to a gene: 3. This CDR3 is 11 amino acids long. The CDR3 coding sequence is TGTGCCAGCAGTGGGGACAGGGGAAAGTTCTTC. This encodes CASSGDRGKFF.

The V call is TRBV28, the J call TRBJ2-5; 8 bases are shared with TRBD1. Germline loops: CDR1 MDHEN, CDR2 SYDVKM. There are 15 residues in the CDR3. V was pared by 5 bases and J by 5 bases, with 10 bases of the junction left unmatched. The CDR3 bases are TGTGCCAGCAGTCCCGGACAGGGCTTTCGGGAGACCCAGTACTTC. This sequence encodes CASSPGQGFRETQYF.

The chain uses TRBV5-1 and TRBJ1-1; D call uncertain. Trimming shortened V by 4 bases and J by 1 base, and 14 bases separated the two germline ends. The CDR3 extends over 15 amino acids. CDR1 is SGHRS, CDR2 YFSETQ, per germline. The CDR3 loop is CASSPGRPWNTEAFF. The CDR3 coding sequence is TGCGCCAGCAGCCCAGGACGTCCTTGGAACACTGAAGCTTTCTTT.

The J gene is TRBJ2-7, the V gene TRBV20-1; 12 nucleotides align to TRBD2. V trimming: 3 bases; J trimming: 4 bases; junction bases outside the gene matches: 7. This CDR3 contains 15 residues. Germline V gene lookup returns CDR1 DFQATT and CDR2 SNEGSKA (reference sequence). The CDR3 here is CSARPSGRASYEQYF. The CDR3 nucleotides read TGCAGTGCTAGGCCTAGCGGGAGGGCCTCGTACGAGCAGTACTTC.

The chain's CDR3 is CASSLRSGRVNTGELFF. The CDR3 DNA reads as TGTGCCAGCAGCTTACGCAGCGGGAGGGTGAACACCGGGGAGCTGTTTTTT. The chain links TRBV7-8 to TRBJ2-2, with 10 nucleotides matching TRBD2. This CDR3 region has 17 residues. Trimming cost V 2 bases and J 1 base; bases outside gene matches: 4. The V gene's germline CDR1 is SGHVS and CDR2 FQNEAQ.

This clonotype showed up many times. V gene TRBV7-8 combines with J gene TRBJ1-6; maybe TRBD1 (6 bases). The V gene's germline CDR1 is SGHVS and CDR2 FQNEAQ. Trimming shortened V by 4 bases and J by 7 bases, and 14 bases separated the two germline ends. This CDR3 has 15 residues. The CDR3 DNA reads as TGTGCCAGCAGCTCCATACAGGGCTCGAATTCACCCCTCCACTTT. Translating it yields CASSSIQGSNSPLHF.

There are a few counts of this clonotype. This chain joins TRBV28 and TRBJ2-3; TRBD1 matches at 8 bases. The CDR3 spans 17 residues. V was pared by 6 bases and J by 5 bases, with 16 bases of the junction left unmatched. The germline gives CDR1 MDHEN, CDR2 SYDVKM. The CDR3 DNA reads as TGTGCCAGCAGCCAAAAGGACGGCAGGGGGCGCGGAGATACGCAGTATTTT. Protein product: CASSQKDGRGRGDTQYF.

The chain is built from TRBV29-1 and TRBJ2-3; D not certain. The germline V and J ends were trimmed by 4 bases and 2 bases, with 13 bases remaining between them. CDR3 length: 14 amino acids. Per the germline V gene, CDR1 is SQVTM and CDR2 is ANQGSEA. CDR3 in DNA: TGCAGCGTTGGAGGACCCACTCACACAGATACGCAGTATTTT. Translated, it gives CSVGGPTHTDTQYF.

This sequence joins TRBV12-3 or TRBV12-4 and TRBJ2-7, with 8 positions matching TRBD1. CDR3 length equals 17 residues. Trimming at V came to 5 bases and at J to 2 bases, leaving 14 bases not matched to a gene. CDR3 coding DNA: TGTGCCAGCAGTCCAACAAGGGACAGGCGCCCGCCCTACGAGCAGTACTTC. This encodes CASSPTRDRRPPYEQYF.